This T cell receptor (beta chain) emerged from a study of T-cell reconstitution after alpha-beta-depleted transplantation in children. This clonotype was seen at least ten times. For TCRbeta, the library was prepared with unique molecular identifiers. TCRdb independently ran MiXCR on the PCR reads; one entry per CDR3 protein. The sample records some 440,000 distinct CDR3 sequences, about 16% being singletons. The CDR3 loop spans 13 amino acids. V lost 6 bases, J lost 7 bases, and 14 bases lay in between. The material sequenced was PBMCs, mostly from graft donor cells, taken 360 days after TCRalphabeta/CD19-depleted stem cell transplant. This TCR was sampled from a boy less than two years old who had a stem cell transplant for Wiskott-Aldrich syndrome, so the T cells may come from the graft donor. The chain carries TRBV12-3 or TRBV12-4 and TRBJ2-3, with D perhaps assigned TRBD1 or TRBD2 (5 bases each). CDR3 amino acids: CASRRAGSHTQYF. The CDR3 DNA sequence: TGTGCCAGCAGGCGCGCAGGGAGTCATACGCAGTATTTT.